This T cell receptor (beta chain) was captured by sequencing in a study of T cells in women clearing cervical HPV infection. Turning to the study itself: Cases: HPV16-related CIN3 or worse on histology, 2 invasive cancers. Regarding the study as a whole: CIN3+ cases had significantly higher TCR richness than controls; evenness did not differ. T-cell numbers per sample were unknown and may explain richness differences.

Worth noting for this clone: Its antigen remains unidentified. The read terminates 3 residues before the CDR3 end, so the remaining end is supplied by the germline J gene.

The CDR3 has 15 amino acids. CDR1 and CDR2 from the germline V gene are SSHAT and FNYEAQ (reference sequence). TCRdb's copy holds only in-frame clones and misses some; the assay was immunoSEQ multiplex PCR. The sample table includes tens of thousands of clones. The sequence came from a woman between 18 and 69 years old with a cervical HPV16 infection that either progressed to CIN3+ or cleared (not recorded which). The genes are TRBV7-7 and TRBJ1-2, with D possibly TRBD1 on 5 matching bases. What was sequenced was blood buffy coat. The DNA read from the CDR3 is TGTGCCAGCAGCTTAGGTGGGGCTGGGTACAATGAC. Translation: CASSLGGAGYND. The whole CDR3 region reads CASSLGGAGYNDYTF.